This TCR beta chain was captured in a study of shared clonotypes between healthy human individuals. Study in general: Sampling drew on donors who were two women and three men aged 18 to 49. Study-level findings and limits: Owing to a small donor count, the genetic and exposure-history diversity represented was limited.

The method was immunoSEQ multiplex PCR; TCRdb's version includes in-frame clones alone and lacks a portion of them. The sample consists of about 1.1 million clones, around 78% of them appearing once. Trimming cost V 6 bases and J 2 bases, with 4 bases left between them. This CDR3 has 12 residues. Germline CDR1 and CDR2: SGHTA and FQGTGA. This clone came up a few times. Its target is unknown. This sequence joins TRBV7-3 and TRBJ2-2; D gene uncertain. The sequence was collected from a man aged 18 to 35 in good health. Some clones in this sample may be carry-over from other donors' samples. The sequenced material came from memory CD4+ T cells from PBMCs. Stated subset: CD45RA-negative fraction. The CDR3 DNA reads as TGTGCCAGCAGAGTCAACACCGGGGAGCTGTTTTTT. It is translated as CASRVNTGELFF.